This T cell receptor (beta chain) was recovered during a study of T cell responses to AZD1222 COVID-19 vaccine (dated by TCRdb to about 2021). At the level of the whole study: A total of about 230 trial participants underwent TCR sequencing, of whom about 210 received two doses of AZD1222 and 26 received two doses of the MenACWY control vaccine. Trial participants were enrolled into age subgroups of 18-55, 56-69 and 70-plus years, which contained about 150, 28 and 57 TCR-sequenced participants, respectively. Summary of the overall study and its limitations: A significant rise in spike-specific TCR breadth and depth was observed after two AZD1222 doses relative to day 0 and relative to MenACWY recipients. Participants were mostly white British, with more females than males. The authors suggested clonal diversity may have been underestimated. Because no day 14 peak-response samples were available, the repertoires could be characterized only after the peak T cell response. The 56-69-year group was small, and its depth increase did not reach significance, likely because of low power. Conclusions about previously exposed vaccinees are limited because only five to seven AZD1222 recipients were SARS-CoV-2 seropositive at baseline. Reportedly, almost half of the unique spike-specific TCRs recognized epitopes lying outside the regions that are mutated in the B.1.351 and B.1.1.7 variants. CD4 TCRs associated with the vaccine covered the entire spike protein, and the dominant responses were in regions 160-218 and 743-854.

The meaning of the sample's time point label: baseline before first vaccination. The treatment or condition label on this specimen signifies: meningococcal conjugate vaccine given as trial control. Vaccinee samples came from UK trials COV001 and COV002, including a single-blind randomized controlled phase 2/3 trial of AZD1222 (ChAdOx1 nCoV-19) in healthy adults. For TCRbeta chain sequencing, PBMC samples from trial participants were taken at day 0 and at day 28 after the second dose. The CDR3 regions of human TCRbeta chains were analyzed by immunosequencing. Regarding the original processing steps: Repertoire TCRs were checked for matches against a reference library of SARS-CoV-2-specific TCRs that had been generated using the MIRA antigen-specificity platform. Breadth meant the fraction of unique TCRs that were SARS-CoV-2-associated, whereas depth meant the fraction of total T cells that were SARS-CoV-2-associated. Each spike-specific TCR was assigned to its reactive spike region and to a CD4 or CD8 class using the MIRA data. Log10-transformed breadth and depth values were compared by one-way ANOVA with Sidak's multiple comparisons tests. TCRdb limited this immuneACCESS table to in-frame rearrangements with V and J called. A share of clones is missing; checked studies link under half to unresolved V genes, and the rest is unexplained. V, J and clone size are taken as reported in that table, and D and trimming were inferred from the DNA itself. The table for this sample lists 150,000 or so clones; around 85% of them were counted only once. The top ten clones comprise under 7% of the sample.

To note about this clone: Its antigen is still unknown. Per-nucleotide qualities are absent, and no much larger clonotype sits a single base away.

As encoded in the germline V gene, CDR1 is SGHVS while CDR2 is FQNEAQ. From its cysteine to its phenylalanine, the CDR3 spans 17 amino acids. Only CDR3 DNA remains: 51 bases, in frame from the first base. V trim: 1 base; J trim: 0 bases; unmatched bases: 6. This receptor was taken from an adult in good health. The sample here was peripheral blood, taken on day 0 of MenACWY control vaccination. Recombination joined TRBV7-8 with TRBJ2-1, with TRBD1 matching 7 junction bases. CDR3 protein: CASSLVFAGGSYNEQFF. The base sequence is TGTGCCAGCAGCTTAGTTTTCGCAGGGGGCTCCTACAATGAGCAGTTCTTC.